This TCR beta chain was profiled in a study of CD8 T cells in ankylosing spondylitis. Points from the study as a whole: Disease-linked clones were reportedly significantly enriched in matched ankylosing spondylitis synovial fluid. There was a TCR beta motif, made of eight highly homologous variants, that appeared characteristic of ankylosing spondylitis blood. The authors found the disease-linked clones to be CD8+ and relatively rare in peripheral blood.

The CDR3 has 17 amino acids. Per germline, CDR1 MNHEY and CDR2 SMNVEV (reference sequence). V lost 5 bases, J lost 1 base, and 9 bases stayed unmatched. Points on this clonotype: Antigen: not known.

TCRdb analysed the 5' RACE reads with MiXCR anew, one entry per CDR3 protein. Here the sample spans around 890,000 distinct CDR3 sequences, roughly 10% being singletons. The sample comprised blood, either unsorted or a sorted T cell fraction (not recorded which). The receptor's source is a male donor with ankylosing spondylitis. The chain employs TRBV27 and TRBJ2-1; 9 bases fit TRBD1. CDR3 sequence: CASSPDRGALSYNEQFF. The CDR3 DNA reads TGTGCCAGCAGTCCCGACAGGGGGGCATTATCCTACAATGAGCAGTTCTTC.